The 4 T cell receptor beta chains given below trace back to one sample, sequenced in a study of T cells after yellow fever vaccination. One entry per CDR3 protein results from TCRdb running MiXCR on the 5' RACE reads. The sample contains 250,000 to 300,000 distinct CDR3 sequences, 10% to 15% of which appear only once. The specimen comprised CD4+ T cells sorted from PBMCs, sampled 45 days after the yellow fever booster vaccination. Receptors originate from a man under 40 who received the YFV17D yellow fever vaccine.

This clonotype showed up just a few times. The rearrangement joins TRBV27 to TRBJ2-3; perhaps TRBD2 as D (6 bases). Trimming took off 7 bases at V and 2 bases at J, with 16 bases between the two ends. Germline CDR1 is MNHEY and CDR2 is SMNVEV (reference sequence). The CDR3 consists of 15 residues. DNA of the CDR3: TGTGCCAGCATTTCACGGGAGAAGGACACAGATACGCAGTATTTT. Amino acid sequence: CASISREKDTDTQYF.

This chain links TRBV5-1 with TRBJ2-3; weak D call: TRBD1 (5 bases). In germline, CDR1 is SGHRS, CDR2 YFSETQ. Trimming left V 0 bases short and J 5 bases short, with 13 bases between. This CDR3 spans 15 amino acids. As DNA, the CDR3 is TGCGCCAGCAGCTTGGCCAGGGCAGATAGAGATACGCAGTATTTT. Translating gives CASSLARADRDTQYF. The entire variable domain, with the rest obtained from reference TRBV5-1 and TRBJ2-3, is as follows: KAGVTQTPRYLIKTRGQQVTLSCSPISGHRSVSWYQQTPGQGLQFLFEYFSETQRNKGNFPGRFSGRQFSNSRSEMNVSTLELGDSALYLCASSLARADRDTQYFGPGTRLTVL.

This clonotype has a handful of counts. The J gene is TRBJ2-3, the V gene TRBV20-1; D is unclear. This CDR3 has 11 amino acids. Germline CDR1 and CDR2: DFQATT and SNEGSKA (reference sequence). CDR3 bases: TGCAGCGTTAGGGCAGCAGATACGCAGTATTTT. This codes for CSVRAADTQYF.

The chain carries TRBV7-2 and TRBJ2-7; 7 nucleotides match TRBD1. Per germline, CDR1 SGHTA and CDR2 FQGNSA. J lost 4 bases, V lost 7 bases, and 13 bases had no gene match. The CDR3 runs to 15 residues. For the CDR3, the DNA is TGTGCCAGCACTCGGTCCCCGGGACAGAAGTACGAGCAGTACTTC. It translates to CASTRSPGQKYEQYF.